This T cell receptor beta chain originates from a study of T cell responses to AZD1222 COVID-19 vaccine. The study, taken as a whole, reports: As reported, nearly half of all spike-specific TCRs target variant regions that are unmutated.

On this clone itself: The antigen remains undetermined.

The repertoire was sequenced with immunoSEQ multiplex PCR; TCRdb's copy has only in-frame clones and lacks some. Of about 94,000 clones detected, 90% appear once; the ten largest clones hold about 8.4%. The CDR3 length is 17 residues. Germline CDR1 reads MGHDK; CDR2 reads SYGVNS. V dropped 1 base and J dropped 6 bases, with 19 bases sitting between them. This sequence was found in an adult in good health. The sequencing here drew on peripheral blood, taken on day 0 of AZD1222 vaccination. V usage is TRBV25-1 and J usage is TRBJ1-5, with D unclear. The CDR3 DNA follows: TGTGCCAGCAGTGAATTCTTTCCGGCCAGCTCGGGTCAGCCCCAGCATTTT. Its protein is CASSEFFPASSGQPQHF.